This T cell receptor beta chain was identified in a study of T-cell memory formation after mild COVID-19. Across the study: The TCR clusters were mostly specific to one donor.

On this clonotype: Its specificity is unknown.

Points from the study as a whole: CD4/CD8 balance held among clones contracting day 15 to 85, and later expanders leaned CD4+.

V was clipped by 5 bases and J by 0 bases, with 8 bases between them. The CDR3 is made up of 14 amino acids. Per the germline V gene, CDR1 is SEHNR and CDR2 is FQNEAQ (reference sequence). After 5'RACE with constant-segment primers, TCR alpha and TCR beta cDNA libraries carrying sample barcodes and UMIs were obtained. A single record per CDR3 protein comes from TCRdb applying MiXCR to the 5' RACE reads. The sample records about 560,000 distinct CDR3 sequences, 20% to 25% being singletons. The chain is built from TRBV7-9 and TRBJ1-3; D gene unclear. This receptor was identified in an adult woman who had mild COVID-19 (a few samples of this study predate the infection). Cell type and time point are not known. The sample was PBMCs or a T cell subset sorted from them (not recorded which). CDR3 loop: CASSEVNSGNTIYF. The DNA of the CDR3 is TGTGCCAGCAGCGAAGTTAACTCTGGAAACACCATATATTTT.